The 25 T cell receptor beta chains below all came from one sample that was sequenced in a study of T cell changes during pregnancy in multiple sclerosis. Sequencing was performed with immunoSEQ multiplex PCR; in TCRdb, only in-frame clones are kept and a portion is missing. The table lists tens of thousands of clones, roughly nine tenths of them singletons. The material sequenced was CD4+ T cells from peripheral blood mononuclear cells, taken in the third trimester of pregnancy. Receptor source: a female donor with multiple sclerosis, enrolled in a pregnancy study.

This sequence joins TRBV30 and TRBJ2-2; 9 nucleotides match TRBD2. CDR3 size: 16 residues. The trim removed 3 bases at V and 2 bases at J, leaving 7 bases unmatched. The germline CDR1 and CDR2 sequences are GTSNPN and SVGIG (reference sequence). This chain's CDR3 is CAWRGGSGRNTGELFF. Written as DNA, the CDR3 is TGTGCCTGGAGAGGGGGTAGCGGGAGAAACACCGGGGAGCTGTTTTTT.

The chain recombines TRBV5-4 with TRBJ1-3, with D perhaps matching TRBD1 (5 bases). The CDR3 sequence is 18 residues long. Germline V gene data show CDR1 as SGHNT and CDR2 as YYREEE (reference sequence). V was pared by 2 bases and J by 0 bases, with 18 bases between. CDR3 loop: CASSLVNRGGDSGNTIYF. CDR3 DNA: TGTGCCAGCAGCTTAGTCAATAGGGGAGGAGACTCTGGAAACACCATATATTTT.

J is TRBJ2-3 and V is TRBV27; 9 bases are a match to TRBD2. With 3 bases clipped from V and 6 bases from J, the junction kept 10 bases outside the gene matches. This CDR3 comprises 16 residues. The germline CDR1 and CDR2 sequences are MNHEY and SMNVEV (reference sequence). CDR3 nucleotide sequence: TGTGCCAGCAGTTTGGCCAGCGGGAGGCGGGGGGATACGCAGTATTTT. Its translation: CASSLASGRRGDTQYF.

The rearrangement links TRBV7-9 to TRBJ2-2, with 9 bases lining up with TRBD1. Germline lookup yields CDR1 SEHNR and CDR2 FQNEAQ (reference sequence). With V trimmed by 6 bases and J by 1 base, 6 bases remained unmatched. CDR3 length equals 16 residues. CDR3: CASRGTGQGNTGELFF. The CDR3 nucleotides are TGTGCCAGCAGGGGGACGGGACAGGGGAACACCGGGGAGCTGTTTTTT.

The rearrangement uses TRBV11-3 and TRBJ2-1; TRBD2 matches 8 bases. The CDR3 is 14 amino acids. Germline V gene sequence: CDR1 SGHNT, CDR2 YENEEA. J was trimmed by 2 bases and V by 5 bases; bases with no gene match: 2. The CDR3 nucleotides are TGTGCCAGCAGCAGTAGCGGGGCCTACAATGAGCAGTTCTTC. Residues: CASSSSGAYNEQFF.

This rearrangement joins TRBV7-2 to TRBJ1-2; 8 positions match TRBD1. The V gene end was trimmed by 5 bases and the J gene end by 4 bases; junction bases not matched to a gene: 9. This CDR3 has 15 amino acids. From germline, CDR1 is SGHTA and CDR2 FQGNSA. Here the CDR3 DNA reads TGTGCCAGCAGCCCCAGAGTAGGACAGGGCTATGGCTACACCTTC. Residues: CASSPRVGQGYGYTF.

The V and J genes are TRBV19 and TRBJ1-1; TRBD1 aligns across 8 bases. Losses at the gene ends were 5 bases for V and 5 bases for J; bases not matched to a gene: 4. This CDR3 spans 13 amino acids. Germline V gene data show CDR1 as LNHDA and CDR2 as SQIVND (reference sequence). Here the CDR3 DNA reads TGTGCCAGTAGTTTACAGGGGGATACTGAAGCTTTCTTT. It codes for CASSLQGDTEAFF. Full variable domain (remainder filled in from reference TRBV19 and TRBJ1-1): DGGITQSPKYLFRKEGQNVTLSCEQNLNHDAMYWYRQDPGQGLRLIYYSQIVNDFQKGDIAEGYSVSREKKESFPLTVTSAQKNPTAFYLCASSLQGDTEAFFGQGTRLTVV.

The gene calls are TRBV19 and TRBJ2-1; TRBD1 matches at 7 bases. With 7 bases clipped from V and 7 bases from J, the junction kept 10 bases outside the gene matches. This CDR3 comprises 14 residues. The germline V gene encodes CDR1 LNHDA and CDR2 SQIVND (reference sequence). Written as DNA, the CDR3 is TGTGCCAGTATGCGACAGGGTACCCGTAATGAGCAGTTCTTC. Translated: CASMRQGTRNEQFF.

The CDR3 DNA follows: TGCGCCAGCAGCCATAACGGGGGGCCCGAGGCGGCTTTCTTT. Translating gives CASSHNGGPEAAFF. The rearrangement uses TRBV4-3 and TRBJ1-1, with D perhaps matching TRBD1 (6 bases). CDR3 length equals 14 residues. Trimming stripped 3 bases from V and 11 bases from J, with 19 bases between. CDR1 LGHNA and CDR2 YSLEER come from the germline V gene.

This chain uses TRBV5-6 with TRBJ2-5, with D possibly matching TRBD1 (6 bases). The CDR3 has 14 amino acids. The V and J ends lost 3 bases and 5 bases respectively, with 14 bases between them. CDR1 and CDR2 from the germline V gene are SGHDT and YYEEEE. CDR3 in DNA: TGTGCCAGCAGCTGGACAGTTTATATGGAGACCCAGTACTTC. It encodes CASSWTVYMETQYF.

The rearrangement uses TRBV6-1 and TRBJ1-1, with 7 bases identical to TRBD1. Per the germline V gene, CDR1 is MNHNS and CDR2 is SASEGT. The CDR3 has 16 amino acids. V dropped 4 bases and J dropped 1; count of bases not matched to a gene: 9. DNA of the CDR3: TGTGCCAGCAGTGTGGCCTTCAGGGGGAAGAACACTGAAGCTTTCTTT. Amino acid sequence: CASSVAFRGKNTEAFF.

This clone has a single count. The genes are TRBV6-5 and TRBJ2-1; 7 nucleotides match TRBD1. The trim removed 4 bases at V and 7 bases at J, leaving 13 bases unmatched. The CDR3 runs 16 residues. Germline lookup yields CDR1 MNHEY and CDR2 SVGAGI. The CDR3 sequence: CASSLPWTGKPNEQFF. CDR3 coding DNA: TGTGCCAGCAGTTTGCCTTGGACAGGTAAACCGAATGAGCAGTTCTTC.

This sequence joins TRBV25-1 and TRBJ2-1, with 12 nucleotides matching TRBD2. V was pared by 6 bases and J by 7 bases, with 4 bases of the junction left unmatched. Germline CDR1 and CDR2: MGHDK and SYGVNS. This CDR3 comprises 14 residues. The CDR3 region is CASRRLAGVNEQFF. The CDR3 coding sequence is TGTGCCAGCAGAAGACTAGCGGGAGTGAATGAGCAGTTCTTC.

The rearrangement uses TRBV2 and TRBJ1-2; TRBD1 aligns across 7 bases. This CDR3 spans 14 amino acids. Per the germline V gene, CDR1 is SNHLY and CDR2 is FYNNEI. V trimming: 8 bases; J trimming: 4 bases; junction bases outside the gene matches: 10. The CDR3 sequence is CASGRGTERYGYTF. CDR3 in DNA: TGTGCCAGCGGGAGAGGGACAGAACGCTATGGCTACACCTTC.

The chain links TRBV7-3 to TRBJ1-2; D is ambiguous. This CDR3 spans 15 amino acids. The ends were cut back, 0 bases at V and 0 bases at J, with 8 bases in the middle. Germline values: CDR1 SGHTA, CDR2 FQGTGA. As DNA, the CDR3 is TGTGCCAGCAGCTTAACCGGGAAAGCTAACTATGGCTACACCTTC. It is translated as CASSLTGKANYGYTF.

This clone has just one count. V is TRBV7-9 and J is TRBJ2-7; TRBD2 matches 13 bases. Germline values: CDR1 SEHNR, CDR2 FQNEAQ (reference sequence). The V and J ends lost 1 base and 2 bases, in that order; junction bases with no gene match: 5. The CDR3 is 17 amino acids. CDR3 loop: CASSLGVGTSGTYEQYF. CDR3 bases: TGTGCCAGCAGCTTAGGGGTCGGGACTAGCGGGACCTACGAGCAGTACTTC.

The chain couples TRBV10-3 to TRBJ1-1, with 8 bases identical to TRBD1. The CDR3 covers 12 residues. CDR1 and CDR2 from the germline V gene are ENHRY and SYGVKD. V shed 10 bases, J shed 6 bases, and the junction held 7 bases outside the gene matches. CDR3 loop: CATTDRGAEAFF. The CDR3 DNA follows: TGTGCCACCACCGACAGGGGAGCTGAAGCTTTCTTT.

The chain carries TRBV15 and TRBJ2-5; tentative D call: TRBD2 (6 bases). The length of the CDR3 is 17 residues. The V gene's germline CDR1 is LNHNV and CDR2 YYDKDF (reference sequence). The ends were cut back, 2 bases at V and 3 bases at J, with 19 bases in the middle. The CDR3 protein is CATSRPKRRANEETQYF. CDR3 nucleotides: TGTGCCACCAGCAGACCCAAGCGGAGGGCCAATGAAGAGACCCAGTACTTC.

This rearrangement joins TRBV10-1 to TRBJ2-1; D possibly corresponds to TRBD1 (5 bases). The CDR3 has 13 residues. Looked up from germline, CDR1 is WNHNN and CDR2 is SYGVQD (reference sequence). V was shortened by 3 bases and J by 4 bases, with 7 bases between the two germline ends. The CDR3 is CASSDQGYNEQFF. Written as DNA, the CDR3 is TGCGCCAGCAGTGATCAGGGATACAATGAGCAGTTCTTC.

This clone appeared once. The CDR3 DNA reads TGCGCCAGCAGCTTGGCTCCAGGGGGGTATGGCTACACCTTC. Encoded protein: CASSLAPGGYGYTF. The gene calls are TRBV5-1 and TRBJ1-2, with 7 bases aligning to TRBD1. CDR1 and CDR2 (germline): SGHRS, YFSETQ. Trimming took 0 bases from V and 5 from J; bases not matched to a gene: 4. The CDR3 is 14 residues long. The variable domain in full, with the rest retrieved from reference TRBV5-1 and TRBJ1-2, is KAGVTQTPRYLIKTRGQQVTLSCSPISGHRSVSWYQQTPGQGLQFLFEYFSETQRNKGNFPGRFSGRQFSNSRSEMNVSTLELGDSALYLCASSLAPGGYGYTFGSGTRLTVV.

V is TRBV4-2 and J is TRBJ1-2; 9 bases align to TRBD1. Germline V gene lookup returns CDR1 LGHNA and CDR2 YNFKEQ. After removal of 4 bases from V and 7 bases from J, the junction contained 7 bases not matched to a gene. The CDR3 sequence is 14 residues long. CDR3 DNA sequence: TGTGCCAGCAGCCGACCGGGACAGGGACGTGGCTACACCTTC. It translates to CASSRPGQGRGYTF.

The rearrangement joins TRBV5-5 to TRBJ1-1, with 7 bases matching TRBD1. CDR1 is SGHKS, CDR2 YYEKEE, per germline (reference sequence). CDR3 size: 14 residues. V was pared by 0 bases and J by 3 bases, with 2 bases of the junction left unmatched. The CDR3 region is CASSLGQGYTEAFF. The CDR3 nucleotides are TGTGCCAGCAGCTTGGGACAGGGTTACACTGAAGCTTTCTTT.

The rearrangement links TRBV9 to TRBJ2-7, with a possible D match to TRBD1 (6 bases). V dropped 1 base and J dropped 2 bases, with 13 bases sitting between them. The CDR3 runs to 15 residues. Looked up from germline, CDR1 is SGDLS and CDR2 is YYNGEE. CDR3 protein: CASSVSPGTTYEQYF. CDR3 DNA sequence: TGTGCCAGCAGCGTATCTCCAGGGACAACCTACGAGCAGTACTTC.

This chain links TRBV10-2 with TRBJ2-7, with 11 bases fitting TRBD2. CDR3 length equals 16 residues. Losses at the gene ends were 2 bases for V and 2 bases for J; bases not matched to a gene: 5. In germline, CDR1 is WSHSY, CDR2 SAAADI. The CDR3 here is CASSEPGLAGTYEQYF. The CDR3 bases are TGCGCCAGCAGTGAGCCAGGACTAGCGGGTACCTACGAGCAGTACTTC.

This chain's CDR3 is CASSPLQETQYF. In nucleotides, the CDR3 is TGTGCCAGCTCACCCCTCCAAGAGACCCAGTACTTC. This chain joins TRBV18 and TRBJ2-5; D remains ambiguous. This CDR3 spans 12 amino acids. Trimming stripped 3 bases from V and 1 base from J, with 3 bases between. Germline CDR1 is KGHSH and CDR2 is LQKENI.